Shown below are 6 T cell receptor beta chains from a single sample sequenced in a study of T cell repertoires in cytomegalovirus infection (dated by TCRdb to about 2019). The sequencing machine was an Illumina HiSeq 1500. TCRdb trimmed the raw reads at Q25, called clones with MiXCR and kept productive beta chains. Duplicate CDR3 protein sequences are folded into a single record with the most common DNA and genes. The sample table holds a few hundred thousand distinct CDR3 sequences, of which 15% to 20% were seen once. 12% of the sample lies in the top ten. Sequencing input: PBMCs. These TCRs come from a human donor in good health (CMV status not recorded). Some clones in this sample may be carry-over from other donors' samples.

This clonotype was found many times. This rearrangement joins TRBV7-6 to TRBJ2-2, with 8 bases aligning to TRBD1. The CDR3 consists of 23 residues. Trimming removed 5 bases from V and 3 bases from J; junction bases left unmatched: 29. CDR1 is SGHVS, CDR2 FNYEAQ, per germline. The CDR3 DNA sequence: TGTGCCAGCAGCGCCGTAGTGACGCGGGCAGCCCGGGGCAGGGGGCTGGACACCGGGGAGCTGTTTTTT. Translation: CASSAVVTRAARGRGLDTGELFF. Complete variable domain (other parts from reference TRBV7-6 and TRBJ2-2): GAGVSQSPRYKVTKRGQDVALRCDPISGHVSLYWYRQALGQGPEFLTYFNYEAQQDKSGLPNDRFSAERPEGSISTLTIQRTEQRDSAMYRCASSAVVTRAARGRGLDTGELFFGEGSRLTVL.

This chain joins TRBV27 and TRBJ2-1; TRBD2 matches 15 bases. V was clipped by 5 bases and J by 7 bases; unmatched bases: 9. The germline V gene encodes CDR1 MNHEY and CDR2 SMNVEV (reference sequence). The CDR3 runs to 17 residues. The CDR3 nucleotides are TGTGCCAGCAGTCTTATGCCGGGACTAGCGGGGGGAAATGAGCAGTTCTTC. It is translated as CASSLMPGLAGGNEQFF.

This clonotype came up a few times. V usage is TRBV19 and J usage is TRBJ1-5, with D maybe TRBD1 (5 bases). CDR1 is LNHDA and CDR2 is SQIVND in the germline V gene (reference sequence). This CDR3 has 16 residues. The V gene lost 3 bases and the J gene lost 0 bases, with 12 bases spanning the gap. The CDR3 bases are TGTGCCAGTAGTATCCCGGGGCAGGCTAGCAATCAGCCCCAGCATTTT. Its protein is CASSIPGQASNQPQHF.

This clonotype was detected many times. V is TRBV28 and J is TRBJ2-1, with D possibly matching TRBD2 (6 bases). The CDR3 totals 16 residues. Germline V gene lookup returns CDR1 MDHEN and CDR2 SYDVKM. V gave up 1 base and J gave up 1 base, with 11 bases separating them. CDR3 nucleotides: TGTGCCAGCAGTTTATCGGCGGGGTGGTCCTACAATGAGCAGTTCTTC. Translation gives CASSLSAGWSYNEQFF. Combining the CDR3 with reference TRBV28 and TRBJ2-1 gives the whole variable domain DVKVTQSSRYLVKRTGEKVFLECVQDMDHENMFWYRQDPGLGLRLIYFSYDVKMKEKGDIPEGYSVSREKKERFSLILESASTNQTSMYLCASSLSAGWSYNEQFFGPGTRLTVL.

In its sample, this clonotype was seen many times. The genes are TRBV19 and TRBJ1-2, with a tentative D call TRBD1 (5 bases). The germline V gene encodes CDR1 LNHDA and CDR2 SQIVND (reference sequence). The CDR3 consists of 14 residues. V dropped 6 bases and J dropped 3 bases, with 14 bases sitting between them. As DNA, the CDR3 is TGTGCCAGTAGCAAACCCCTGACAGACTATGGCTACACCTTC. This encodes CASSKPLTDYGYTF.

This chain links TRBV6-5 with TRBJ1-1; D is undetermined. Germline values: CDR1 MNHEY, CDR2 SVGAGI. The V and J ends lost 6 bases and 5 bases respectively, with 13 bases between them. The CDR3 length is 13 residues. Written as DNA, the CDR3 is TGTGCCAGCAGCCCGCTCCCAGAAACTGAAGCTTTCTTT. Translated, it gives CASSPLPETEAFF.